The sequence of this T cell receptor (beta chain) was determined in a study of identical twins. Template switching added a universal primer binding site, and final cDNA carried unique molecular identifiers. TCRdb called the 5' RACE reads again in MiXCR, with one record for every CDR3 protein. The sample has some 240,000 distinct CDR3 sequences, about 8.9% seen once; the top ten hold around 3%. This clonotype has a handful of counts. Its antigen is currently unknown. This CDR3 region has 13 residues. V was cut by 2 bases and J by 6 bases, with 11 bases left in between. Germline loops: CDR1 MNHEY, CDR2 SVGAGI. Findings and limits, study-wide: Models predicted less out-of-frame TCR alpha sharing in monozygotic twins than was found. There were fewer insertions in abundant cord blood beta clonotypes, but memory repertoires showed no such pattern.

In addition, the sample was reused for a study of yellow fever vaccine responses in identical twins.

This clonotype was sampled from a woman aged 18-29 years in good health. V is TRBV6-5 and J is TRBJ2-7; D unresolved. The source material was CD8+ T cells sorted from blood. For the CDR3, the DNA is TGTGCCAGCAGTTACGGTCCCGGGCTCGAGCAGTACTTC. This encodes CASSYGPGLEQYF.